What follows are 32 T cell receptor beta chains derived from one specimen sequenced in a study of CD4 T cells in relation to SARS-CoV-2 and coronaviruses. TCRdb keeps only in-frame clones here, not all; method: immunoSEQ multiplex PCR. The sample shows 50,000 to 70,000 clones, around 90% of them seen only once. Sequencing input: naive CD4+ T cells from PBMCs. The subset denotes: naive CD4+ T cells isolated by negative enrichment. These TCRs come from an adult with COVID-19.

This clone was seen just once. The J gene is TRBJ2-1, the V gene TRBV13; D call uncertain. V was shortened by 0 bases and J by 6 bases, with 12 bases between the two germline ends. CDR3 length: 15 residues. Germline CDR1 PRHDT, CDR2 FYEKMQ (reference sequence). DNA for the CDR3: TGTGCCAGCAGCTTAGGTCTGGGGATCCGCAATGAGCAGTTCTTC. This sequence encodes CASSLGLGIRNEQFF.

A single count supports this clone. The J gene is TRBJ1-2, the V gene TRBV30; tentative D call: TRBD1 (6 bases). CDR1 and CDR2 from the germline V gene are GTSNPN and SVGIG (reference sequence). This CDR3 is 16 amino acids long. Trimming shortened V by 4 bases and J by 2 bases, and 20 bases separated the two germline ends. In nucleotides, the CDR3 is TGTGCCTGGATATCCGGGCGGACAGCGTACAACTATGGCTACACCTTC. The encoded protein is CAWISGRTAYNYGYTF.

The chain is built from TRBV6-5 and TRBJ2-1, with unresolved D. From germline, CDR1 is MNHEY and CDR2 SVGAGI. V was cut by 2 bases and J by 8 bases, with 16 bases left in between. The CDR3 is made up of 15 amino acids. The CDR3 loop is CASSYRAAIGDEQFF. The CDR3 coding sequence is TGTGCCAGCAGTTACAGGGCCGCGATAGGAGATGAGCAGTTCTTC.

In its sample, this clone was seen a few times. J is TRBJ2-7 and V is TRBV7-9, with D possibly matching TRBD1 (6 bases). Germline loops: CDR1 SEHNR, CDR2 FQNEAQ (reference sequence). V shed 1 base and J shed 3 bases, with 16 bases lying between them. This CDR3 contains 16 residues. CDR3 amino acids: CASSLGTDLRHYEQYF. In DNA, the CDR3 is TGTGCCAGCAGCTTAGGGACAGACCTAAGGCACTACGAGCAGTACTTC.

The genes are TRBV5-1 and TRBJ2-1; D may be TRBD2 (6 bases). The germline V gene encodes CDR1 SGHRS and CDR2 YFSETQ. Trimming shortened V by 7 bases and J by 0 bases, and 11 bases separated the two germline ends. The CDR3 spans 14 residues. The CDR3 spells CASGGGSSYNEQFF. DNA for the CDR3: TGCGCCAGCGGGGGAGGAAGCTCCTACAATGAGCAGTTCTTC.

The chain uses TRBV11-2 and TRBJ2-5; 10 positions match TRBD2. The germline gives CDR1 SGHAT, CDR2 FQNNGV. V shed 0 bases, J shed 7 bases, and the junction held 5 bases outside the gene matches. This CDR3 comprises 15 residues. This chain's CDR3 is CASSLDRQREGTQYF. DNA of the CDR3: TGTGCCAGCAGCTTAGATCGCCAGCGGGAGGGGACCCAGTACTTC.

V gene TRBV7-2 combines with J gene TRBJ2-1; a possible D gene is TRBD2 (6 bases). Germline V lookup: CDR1 SGHTA, CDR2 FQGNSA. V was trimmed by 7 bases and J by 0 bases, leaving 16 bases between them. The CDR3 has 16 residues. CDR3 in DNA: TGTGCCAGCACCCCAACCCGGGGGAGCTCCTACAATGAGCAGTTCTTC. It specifies CASTPTRGSSYNEQFF.

This clone was found once. The rearrangement links TRBV29-1 to TRBJ1-2, with D hard to call. The CDR3 spans 9 residues. Deletions cut 2 bases from V and 5 bases from J, with 0 bases between. Germline V CDR1 and CDR2: SQVTM, ANQGSEA. CDR3 region: CSVEYGYTF. The CDR3 DNA reads as TGCAGCGTTGAATATGGCTACACCTTC.

The chain employs TRBV19 and TRBJ1-4; tentatively, D is TRBD1 (5 bases). The V gene's germline CDR1 is LNHDA and CDR2 SQIVND (reference sequence). The CDR3 contains 13 residues. V was pared by 2 bases and J by 8 bases, with 9 bases between. Here the CDR3 DNA reads TGTGCCAGTAGTATATCCGGGGGGGAAAAACTGTTTTTT. Translated: CASSISGGEKLFF.

The V call is TRBV29-1, the J call TRBJ2-1; D uncertain. Trimming stripped 1 base from V and 4 bases from J, with 8 bases between. CDR1 is SQVTM, CDR2 ANQGSEA, per germline. The CDR3 totals 13 residues. The CDR3, as DNA: TGCAGCGTTGAAGGCTTATCATACAATGAGCAGTTCTTC. It is translated as CSVEGLSYNEQFF.

The sample holds one count of this clone. The junction departs from the called germline gene at one end, perhaps through a read error. This chain joins TRBV2 and TRBJ2-5; TRBD2 aligns across 12 bases. CDR3 length: 16 amino acids. Germline loops: CDR1 SNHLY, CDR2 FYNNEI. The CDR3 bases are TGTGCCAGCAGCGAAGCACTAGCGGGAGGACAAGAGACCCAGTACTTC. Encoded protein: CASSEALAGGQETQYF.

The chain uses TRBV7-9 and TRBJ1-5; perhaps TRBD1 as D (6 bases). The CDR3 extends over 16 amino acids. V dropped 0 bases and J dropped 0 bases, with 9 bases sitting between them. Germline V gene data show CDR1 as SEHNR and CDR2 as FQNEAQ (reference sequence). CDR3 sequence reads: CASSLAGGYSNQPQHF. As DNA, the CDR3 is TGTGCCAGCAGCTTAGCAGGGGGTTATAGCAATCAGCCCCAGCATTTT.

The V gene is TRBV28, the J gene TRBJ2-3, with 8 nucleotides matching TRBD2. The J segment lost 1 base and the V segment lost 5 bases, leaving 8 bases of the junction unmatched. Germline V CDR1 and CDR2: MDHEN, SYDVKM. This CDR3 is built from 16 residues. The CDR3 here is CASSPILAARTDTQYF. The CDR3, as DNA: TGTGCCAGCAGTCCGATACTAGCGGCCCGCACAGATACGCAGTATTTT.

A single count supports this clone. The chain links TRBV5-1 to TRBJ2-5; 10 bases map to TRBD2. Per the germline V gene, CDR1 is SGHRS and CDR2 is YFSETQ. V trimming: 3 bases; J trimming: 2 bases; junction bases outside the gene matches: 22. The CDR3 contains 21 residues. DNA of the CDR3: TGCGCCAGCAGCTATGACATGATGGTCGCTAGCGGGAGTAGGGAGCAAGAGACCCAGTACTTC. As protein: CASSYDMMVASGSREQETQYF.

The CDR3 coding sequence is TGTGCCAGCTCACCGGGCGGGAGGATCGACAATGAGCAGTTCTTC. Its protein is CASSPGGRIDNEQFF. The rearrangement links TRBV18 to TRBJ2-1; 8 bases line up with TRBD2. Trimming removed 3 bases from V and 5 bases from J; junction bases left unmatched: 6. This CDR3 comprises 15 residues. Germline lookup yields CDR1 KGHSH and CDR2 LQKENI.

The J gene is TRBJ1-6, the V gene TRBV10-3, with D maybe TRBD1 (5 bases). Germline V gives CDR1 ENHRY, CDR2 SYGVKD. The CDR3 consists of 14 residues. With 4 bases removed from V and 5 bases from J, the gap between germline ends came to 9 bases. The CDR3 is CAISVGTDNSPLHF. CDR3 bases: TGTGCCATCAGTGTTGGGACTGATAATTCACCCCTCCACTTT.

This chain connects TRBV3-1 (or the pseudogene TRBV3-2) to TRBJ2-5; D may be TRBD2 (5 bases). This CDR3 has 14 residues. V shed 0 bases and J shed 4 bases, with 9 bases lying between them. Germline loops: CDR1 LGHDT, CDR2 YNNKEL (reference sequence). The CDR3 here is CASSQDASRETQYF. CDR3 in DNA: TGTGCCAGCAGCCAAGATGCTAGCAGAGAGACCCAGTACTTC.

The gene calls are TRBV11-2 and TRBJ2-5, with D tentatively TRBD2 (6 bases). Germline V lookup: CDR1 SGHAT, CDR2 FQNNGV. The CDR3 spans 14 residues. V was shortened by 4 bases and J by 4 bases, with 13 bases between the two germline ends. The CDR3 DNA reads as TGTGCCAGCAGCTCCCCGGGCGGGGCAGAGACCCAGTACTTC. It yields the protein CASSSPGGAETQYF.

This chain connects TRBV9 to TRBJ1-6; D gene unclear. The CDR3 covers 14 residues. Germline assignment: CDR1 SGDLS and CDR2 YYNGEE. V was clipped by 4 bases and J by 6 bases, with 11 bases between them. The CDR3 DNA is TGTGCCAGCAGCACGCAGGAGTCTAATTCACCCCTCCACTTT. It specifies CASSTQESNSPLHF.

The chain carries TRBV5-1 and TRBJ1-1; D not certain. Germline CDR1 SGHRS, CDR2 YFSETQ. V lost 0 bases and J 0 bases, leaving 9 bases between the germline ends. This CDR3 is 15 amino acids long. The CDR3 DNA sequence: TGCGCCAGCAGCTTGGCCCGGAACTTGAACACTGAAGCTTTCTTT. This codes for CASSLARNLNTEAFF.

The V gene is TRBV6-5, the J gene TRBJ1-2, with a weak D call TRBD1 (6 bases). The germline CDR1 and CDR2 sequences are MNHEY and SVGAGI. The CDR3 totals 12 residues. V was shortened by 7 bases and J by 8 bases, with 14 bases between the two germline ends. The CDR3 loop is CASTGGQRGYTF. CDR3 nucleotides: TGTGCCAGCACCGGGGGGCAGCGGGGCTACACCTTC.

In its sample, this clone was seen a few times. The chain links TRBV28 to TRBJ2-2; D perhaps matches TRBD1 (6 bases). V was clipped by 6 bases and J by 2 bases, with 19 bases between them. The germline gives CDR1 MDHEN, CDR2 SYDVKM. CDR3 length: 17 residues. The CDR3 loop reads CASRDRGRGINTGELFF. Written as DNA, the CDR3 is TGTGCCAGCAGGGACCGCGGCAGGGGCATCAACACCGGGGAGCTGTTTTTT.

The chain combines TRBV27 with TRBJ1-2; D possibly corresponds to TRBD1 (6 bases). Germline CDR1 reads MNHEY; CDR2 reads SMNVEV (reference sequence). This CDR3 is 13 amino acids long. Trimming left V 6 bases short and J 6 bases short, with 14 bases between. CDR3 nucleotides: TGTGCCAGCAGAGAAACGAACAGGGATGGCTACACCTTC. It encodes CASRETNRDGYTF.

This chain connects TRBV4-3 to TRBJ1-5; weak D call: TRBD1 (5 bases). The germline gives CDR1 LGHNA, CDR2 YSLEER. CDR3 size: 14 residues. With 5 bases removed from V and 3 bases from J, the gap between germline ends came to 11 bases. The CDR3 sequence: CASSKTQVNQPQHF. Here the CDR3 DNA reads TGCGCCAGCAGCAAGACACAGGTCAATCAGCCCCAGCATTTT.

The V call is TRBV5-1, the J call TRBJ2-5, with 8 bases identical to TRBD1. The CDR3 has 13 residues. With V trimmed by 4 bases and J by 5 bases, 4 bases remained unmatched. Germline values: CDR1 SGHRS, CDR2 YFSETQ. The CDR3 sequence: CASSGDRGETQYF. Here the CDR3 DNA reads TGCGCCAGCAGCGGAGACAGGGGCGAGACCCAGTACTTC.

For this clone: Other DNA variants within this sample encode the same CDR3. The V and J genes are TRBV6-5 and TRBJ2-7, with D maybe TRBD1 (5 bases). Trimming took off 6 bases at V and 1 base at J, with 10 bases between the two ends. The CDR3 consists of 13 residues. Germline V gene data show CDR1 as MNHEY and CDR2 as SVGAGI. The CDR3 protein is CASSRQGSYEQYF. Written as DNA, the CDR3 is TGTGCCAGCAGCCGCCAGGGATCCTACGAGCAGTACTTC.

V gene TRBV19 combines with J gene TRBJ2-7, with D tentatively TRBD1 (6 bases). The ends were cut back, 3 bases at V and 2 bases at J, with 14 bases in the middle. CDR1 is LNHDA and CDR2 is SQIVND in the germline V gene (reference sequence). The CDR3 length is 15 residues. The chain's CDR3 is CASSMAGRGTYEQYF. For the CDR3, the DNA is TGTGCCAGTAGTATGGCGGGCAGGGGAACCTACGAGCAGTACTTC.

The J gene is TRBJ2-5, the V gene TRBV5-1; possible D gene TRBD1, 5 bases. This CDR3 is 14 amino acids long. Deletions cut 1 base from V and 3 bases from J, with 10 bases between. Germline V CDR1 and CDR2: SGHRS, YFSETQ. The CDR3, as DNA: TGCGCCAGCAGCTTGTCTGCGACAGAAGAGACCCAGTACTTC. It codes for CASSLSATEETQYF.

This chain joins TRBV27 and TRBJ1-1, with 7 positions matching TRBD1. The CDR3 has 13 amino acids. In germline, CDR1 is MNHEY, CDR2 SMNVEV (reference sequence). The junction had 5 bases not matched to a gene; V was cut back by 9 bases and J by 1 base. Written as DNA, the CDR3 is TGTGCCAGAACAGGGGAGGAGAACACTGAAGCTTTCTTT. It specifies CARTGEENTEAFF.

The gene calls are TRBV5-1 and TRBJ2-2; 12 bases match TRBD2. Germline V CDR1 and CDR2: SGHRS, YFSETQ. The CDR3 spans 16 residues. Unmatched junction bases numbered 0, after V lost 3 bases and J lost 0 bases. The CDR3 DNA sequence: TGCGCCAGCAGCTGGACTAGCGGGACGAACACCGGGGAGCTGTTTTTT. Translated: CASSWTSGTNTGELFF.

The table lists this clone with a count of one. The rearrangement uses TRBV15 and TRBJ1-5, with D uncertain. The CDR3 has 15 residues. From germline, CDR1 is LNHNV and CDR2 YYDKDF (reference sequence). Trimming removed 1 base from V and 5 bases from J, with 12 bases in between. The CDR3 sequence: CATSRVHSTDQPQHF. DNA for the CDR3: TGTGCCACCAGCAGAGTCCACAGCACCGATCAGCCCCAGCATTTT.

The rearrangement joins TRBV25-1 to TRBJ2-7, with 8 bases fitting TRBD2. The ends lost 4 bases at V and 5 bases at J; junction bases unmatched: 7. The CDR3 is 14 residues long. Germline V CDR1 and CDR2: MGHDK, SYGVNS. For the CDR3, the DNA is TGTGCCAGCAGTGTCGGGAGGGCCCGGCACGAGCAGTACTTC. It yields the protein CASSVGRARHEQYF.